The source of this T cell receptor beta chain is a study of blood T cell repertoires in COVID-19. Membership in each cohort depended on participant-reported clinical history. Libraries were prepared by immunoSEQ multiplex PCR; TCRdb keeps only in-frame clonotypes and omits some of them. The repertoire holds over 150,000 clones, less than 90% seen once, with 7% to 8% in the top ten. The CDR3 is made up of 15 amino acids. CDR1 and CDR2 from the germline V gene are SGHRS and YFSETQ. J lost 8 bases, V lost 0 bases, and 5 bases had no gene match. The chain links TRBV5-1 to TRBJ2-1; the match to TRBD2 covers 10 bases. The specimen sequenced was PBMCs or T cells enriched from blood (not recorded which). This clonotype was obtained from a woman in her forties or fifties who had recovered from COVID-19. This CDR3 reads CASSLGLAGVDEQFF. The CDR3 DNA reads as TGCGCCAGCAGCTTGGGGCTAGCGGGAGTCGATGAGCAGTTCTTC.